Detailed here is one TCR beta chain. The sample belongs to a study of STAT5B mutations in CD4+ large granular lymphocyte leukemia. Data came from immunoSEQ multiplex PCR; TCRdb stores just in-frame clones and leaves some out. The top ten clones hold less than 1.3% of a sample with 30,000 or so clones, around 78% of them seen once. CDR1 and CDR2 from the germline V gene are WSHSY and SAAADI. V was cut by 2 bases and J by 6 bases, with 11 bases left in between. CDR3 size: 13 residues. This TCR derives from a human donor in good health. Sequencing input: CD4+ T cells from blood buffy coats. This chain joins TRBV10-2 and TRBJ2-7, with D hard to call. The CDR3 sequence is CASSEIPRIEQYF. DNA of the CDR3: TGCGCCAGCAGTGAGATTCCTAGGATCGAGCAGTACTTC.